The T cell receptor beta chain under discussion was sequenced for a study of vaccination effects on CD4 cells after COVID-19. Turning to the study itself: Subjects were given two BNT162b2 or mRNA-1273 vaccine doses. General study results and limits: Whether induced by infection or by vaccine, clones showed marked clonal contraction late after vaccination.

Antigen-specific CD4+ T cells expanded by the ViraFEST assay with viral peptide pools were then sequenced. After around nine days in culture, the CD4+ T cells were isolated. Recipients of the vaccine had no prior SARS-CoV-2 infection and negative nucleocapsid antibodies. Approximately 2.1 million PBMC were placed in each well, which was supplemented with approximately 9.7 IU/ml IL-2 and roughly 10 ug/ml peptides. Assay used: immunoSEQ multiplex PCR; TCRdb lists only in-frame clones, some missing. This table holds 30,000 to 45,000 clones, roughly 62% found once. With respect to this clone: Its antigen is currently unknown.

The CDR3 is made up of 14 amino acids. V shed 1 base, J shed 13 bases, and the junction held 8 bases outside the gene matches. Germline CDR1 SGHTA, CDR2 FQGNSA. This chain uses TRBV7-2 with TRBJ2-1; 9 nucleotides agree with TRBD2. This receptor was obtained from a human donor who received a COVID-19 vaccine. The sample in question was CD4+ T cells from PBMCs cultured with HCoV-OC43 spike peptides, obtained before COVID-19 vaccination. The subset: HCoV-OC43 spike overlapping peptide pool stimulation. The CDR3 reads CASSLVGSSGEQFF. CDR3 sequence (DNA): TGTGCCAGCAGCTTAGTAGGGTCTAGCGGGGAACAGTTCTTC.